This passage covers 21 T cell receptor beta chains from one sample sequenced in a study of T cell responses to AZD1222 COVID-19 vaccine. Clones were read by immunoSEQ multiplex PCR, and TCRdb kept only the in-frame ones, dropping some. This repertoire shows roughly 150,000 clones, 90% found once; its top ten account for about 6%. The sample here was peripheral blood, taken 28 days after the second AZD1222 dose. Every receptor here comes from an adult who received the AZD1222 COVID-19 vaccine.

The V gene is TRBV14, the J gene TRBJ2-5, with a tentative D call TRBD2 (5 bases). This CDR3 region has 14 residues. The germline CDR1 and CDR2 sequences are SGHDN and FVKESK. V was pared by 0 bases and J by 6 bases, with 11 bases between. DNA for the CDR3: TGTGCCAGCAGCCAAGACCTAGCCGGGAAGACCCAGTACTTC. It encodes CASSQDLAGKTQYF. The variable domain in full, with the rest retrieved from reference TRBV14 and TRBJ2-5, is EAGVTQFPSHSVIEKGQTVTLRCDPISGHDNLYWYRRVMGKEIKFLLHFVKESKQDESGMPNNRFLAERTGGTYSTLKVQPAELEDSGVYFCASSQDLAGKTQYFGPGTRLLVL.

This clone came up once. V is TRBV6-5 and J is TRBJ2-5, with D tentatively TRBD1 (6 bases). Germline V CDR1 and CDR2: MNHEY, SVGAGI. This CDR3 region has 13 residues. Trimming took 10 bases from V and 1 from J, leaving 13 bases between them. CDR3 region: CATSGQIQETQYF. In DNA form, the CDR3 reads TGTGCCACCTCTGGACAGATCCAAGAGACCCAGTACTTC.

This chain uses TRBV7-2 with TRBJ1-2; D gene ambiguous. V lost 1 base, J lost 2 bases, and 5 bases lay in between. CDR1 is SGHTA, CDR2 FQGNSA, per germline. The CDR3 has 13 residues. CDR3 in DNA: TGTGCCAGCAGCTTAGACCTAAACTATGGCTACACCTTC. Its translation is CASSLDLNYGYTF.

The genes are TRBV21-1 and TRBJ2-1. TRBV21-1 is tagged as a pseudogene. This CDR3 contains 16 residues. The CDR3 nucleotides read TGTGCCAGCAGTGGACCAAGGCTAATCTCCTACAATGAGCAGTTCTTC. It yields the protein CASSGPRLISYNEQFF.

This clone has just one count. This chain joins TRBV29-1 and TRBJ2-3; D is possibly TRBD1 (5 bases). Deletions cut 7 bases from V and 1 base from J, with 12 bases between. The germline V gene has CDR1 SQVTM and CDR2 ANQGSEA. This CDR3 is built from 13 residues. CDR3 nucleotides: TGCAGCGCCCCCAGGGCCCGCACAGATACGCAGTATTTT. Its translation is CSAPRARTDTQYF.

The CDR3 region has the DNA TGTGCCAGCACCGAAACCACGGGGGGAAATGAAAAACTGTTTTTT. This gives the protein CASTETTGGNEKLFF. The chain employs TRBV6-5 and TRBJ1-4, with D possibly matching TRBD1 (5 bases). V was cut by 7 bases and J by 5 bases, with 17 bases left in between. This CDR3 is 15 amino acids long. CDR1 is MNHEY and CDR2 is SVGAGI in the germline V gene.

The chain uses TRBV6-5 and TRBJ1-2, with D possibly being TRBD1 (5 bases). There are 13 residues in the CDR3. V dropped 0 bases and J dropped 8 bases, with 10 bases sitting between them. Germline CDR1 and CDR2: MNHEY and SVGAGI. The CDR3 DNA reads as TGTGCCAGCAGTTACTCGAAAAAGGGGGGCTACACCTTC. Amino acids: CASSYSKKGGYTF.

The chain is built from TRBV6-1 and TRBJ1-5; tentative D call: TRBD1 (5 bases). The V end was cut by 2 bases, the J end by 2 bases, with 10 bases between. Per germline, CDR1 MNHNS and CDR2 SASEGT. CDR3 size: 15 residues. The CDR3 here is CASSERGVGNQPQHF. Here the CDR3 DNA reads TGTGCCAGCAGTGAAAGGGGAGTGGGCAATCAGCCCCAGCATTTT.

V gene TRBV7-2 combines with J gene TRBJ2-3, with D unresolved. Trimming pared 4 bases from V and 4 bases from J, leaving 9 bases between. CDR1 SGHTA and CDR2 FQGNSA come from the germline V gene. There are 13 residues in the CDR3. This CDR3 is CASSWVSSDTQYF. DNA of the CDR3: TGTGCCAGCAGCTGGGTTAGTTCAGATACGCAGTATTTT.

The chain couples TRBV19 to TRBJ2-5, with 9 bases fitting TRBD2. This CDR3 contains 15 residues. The germline V gene has CDR1 LNHDA and CDR2 SQIVND (reference sequence). Trimming cost V 6 bases and J 5 bases; bases outside gene matches: 10. CDR3 region: CASSPSGEGTETQYF. The DNA of the CDR3 is TGTGCCAGTAGCCCTAGCGGGGAGGGTACCGAGACCCAGTACTTC.

The chain uses TRBV7-2 and TRBJ1-6, with a tentative D call TRBD1 (6 bases). The CDR3 spans 14 residues. The germline V and J ends were trimmed by 5 bases and 9 bases, with 14 bases remaining between them. Germline V gene data show CDR1 as SGHTA and CDR2 as FQGNSA. CDR3 sequence reads: CASSMRQDRSPLHF. CDR3 in DNA: TGTGCCAGCAGCATGCGACAGGATCGTTCACCCCTCCACTTT.

The chain has TRBV5-1 and TRBJ1-4; D gene unclear. Germline V gene lookup returns CDR1 SGHRS and CDR2 YFSETQ. The V end lost 1 base, the J end lost 7 bases, and 14 bases lay between the germline ends. The CDR3 is 15 amino acids. CDR3 DNA: TGCGCCAGCAGCTTGAACCAGAAAGGAAGTGAAAAACTGTTTTTT. The encoded protein is CASSLNQKGSEKLFF.

This clone has a single count. This rearrangement joins TRBV11-2 to TRBJ1-3; D uncertain. Germline V gene lookup returns CDR1 SGHAT and CDR2 FQNNGV. The CDR3 consists of 12 residues. Trimming took 2 bases from V and 3 from J, leaving 2 bases between them. CDR3 bases: TGTGCCAGCAGCTTAAGTGGAAACACCATATATTTT. Encoded protein: CASSLSGNTIYF. Variable domain in full (rest from reference TRBV11-2 and TRBJ1-3): EAGVAQSPRYKIIEKRQSVAFWCNPISGHATLYWYQQILGQGPKLLIQFQNNGVVDDSQLPKDRFSAERLKGVDSTLKIQPAKLEDSAVYLCASSLSGNTIYFGEGSWLTVV.

The gene calls are TRBV10-3 and TRBJ1-5; weak D call: TRBD1 (6 bases). V dropped 4 bases and J dropped 1 base, with 11 bases sitting between them. CDR1 and CDR2 from the germline V gene are ENHRY and SYGVKD. The CDR3 loop spans 15 amino acids. The CDR3 DNA reads as TGTGCCATCAGTGCGACAGGTTGGAGCAATCAGCCCCAGCATTTT. Translation: CAISATGWSNQPQHF.

The CDR3 DNA sequence: TGTGCCAGCCATTCACTCATTGGGTCCCGAGATACGCAGTATTTT. Translation gives CASHSLIGSRDTQYF. The V and J genes are TRBV6-5 and TRBJ2-3; D not certain. The CDR3 has 15 residues. V was clipped by 8 bases and J by 5 bases, with 20 bases between them. Germline CDR1 is MNHEY and CDR2 is SVGAGI.

This chain uses TRBV7-3 with TRBJ2-1; 7 positions match TRBD1. This CDR3 has 15 amino acids. Germline V gene lookup returns CDR1 SGHTA and CDR2 FQGTGA. V was pared by 0 bases and J by 7 bases, with 6 bases of the junction left unmatched. Written as DNA, the CDR3 is TGTGCCAGCAGCTTAACAGGGGGCGCATCAAATGAGCAGTTCTTC. Translated, it gives CASSLTGGASNEQFF.

The V gene is TRBV7-3, the J gene TRBJ2-2, with D perhaps TRBD1 (6 bases). V was cut by 6 bases and J by 3 bases, with 17 bases left in between. There are 16 residues in the CDR3. Germline V gene lookup returns CDR1 SGHTA and CDR2 FQGTGA. The CDR3 protein is CASSPTRTAHTGELFF. The DNA for the CDR3 is TGTGCCAGCAGTCCTACCCGGACAGCTCACACCGGGGAGCTGTTTTTT.

The chain combines TRBV5-1 with TRBJ2-7; D not resolved. CDR3 length: 14 residues. Trimming stripped 5 bases from V and 2 bases from J, with 14 bases between. CDR1 and CDR2 from the germline V gene are SGHRS and YFSETQ. CDR3 loop: CASSSLDATYEQYF. DNA for the CDR3: TGCGCCAGCAGTTCCCTGGACGCTACCTACGAGCAGTACTTC.

The chain recombines TRBV5-1 with TRBJ1-2; no clear D gene. The germline gives CDR1 SGHRS, CDR2 YFSETQ. Trimming stripped 4 bases from V and 2 bases from J, with 6 bases between. The CDR3 has 12 amino acids. The CDR3 spells CASSLPNYGYTF. The CDR3 nucleotides read TGCGCCAGCAGCCTACCGAACTATGGCTACACCTTC.

Comments on this clone: Germline and junction disagree at one end, which may indicate a read error. The chain combines TRBV7-2 with TRBJ1-1; possible D gene TRBD1, 5 bases. This CDR3 region has 12 residues. CDR1 and CDR2 (germline): SGHTA, FQGNSA. The DNA for the CDR3 is TGTGCCAGCAGCCTGGGGGGGGTACCTACAATCTTT. Amino acids: CASSLGGVPTIF.

The chain has TRBV28 and TRBJ1-1, with 10 bases aligning to TRBD1. From germline, CDR1 is MDHEN and CDR2 SYDVKM. The CDR3 extends over 15 amino acids. V lost 4 bases to trimming and J lost 3 bases; unmatched junction nucleotides: 5. The CDR3 region has the DNA TGTGCCAGCAGTTCTTCCGGGACAGGGGACACTGAAGCTTTCTTT. This sequence encodes CASSSSGTGDTEAFF.